Listed below are T cell receptor beta chains from one sample, sequenced in a study of blood T cell repertoires in COVID-19. Sequencing was performed with immunoSEQ multiplex PCR; in TCRdb, only in-frame clones are kept and a portion is missing. Seen here are roughly 290,000 clones, roughly 80% observed once, and the top ten hold 15% to 18%. The sequencing sample was made of peripheral blood. These receptors were collected from a person aged 70 to 85 with COVID-19, enrolled during active disease. Each CDR3 is given with its conserved first and last residue. The D gene is left open where the match is weak. Clone size is stated in some rows and not others, as once, few, many or a class when expanded.

j_call: TRBJ2-1
v_call: TRBV28
d_call: TRBD2
clone_size: .
cdr3_nt: TGTGCCAGCAGTTGGGCGGGAGTGGACAATGAGCAGTTCTTC
cdr3_aa: CASSWAGVDNEQFF

j_call: TRBJ1-4
v_call: TRBV25-1
d_call: .
clone_size: .
cdr3_nt: TGTGCCAGCAACCGGGGTGCCTCAACTAATGAAAAACTGTTTTTT
cdr3_aa: CASNRGASTNEKLFF

j_call: TRBJ2-2
v_call: TRBV3-1/TRBV3-2
d_call: .
clone_size: .
cdr3_nt: TGTGCCAGCAGCCAAGCCCGGGGCGGGGAGCTGTTTTTT
cdr3_aa: CASSQARGGELFF

j_call: TRBJ1-6
v_call: TRBV7-6
d_call: TRBD1
clone_size: .
cdr3_nt: TGTGCCAGCAGCATAAGGGACAGGGGGTTAAATTCACCCCTCCACTTT
cdr3_aa: CASSIRDRGLNSPLHF

j_call: TRBJ2-3
v_call: TRBV7-3
d_call: .
clone_size: .
cdr3_nt: TGTGCCAGCAGCTTAACGGCATCTAGCGCGGCGCAGTATTTT
cdr3_aa: CASSLTASSAAQYF

j_call: TRBJ1-5
v_call: TRBV7-8
d_call: .
clone_size: .
cdr3_nt: TGTGCCAGCAGCTTAGGTTCCGGTGGTCAGCCCCAGCATTTT
cdr3_aa: CASSLGSGGQPQHF

j_call: TRBJ2-1
v_call: TRBV7-3
d_call: TRBD2
clone_size: .
cdr3_nt: TGTGCCAGCAGCTCGGGACTAGCGGGAGGGCAGTTCTTC
cdr3_aa: CASSSGLAGGQFF

j_call: TRBJ2-1
v_call: TRBV7-3
d_call: TRBD1
clone_size: .
cdr3_nt: TGTGCCAGCAGCTCACGTCCGGCGTCCGGGACAGGGACAAATGAGCAGTTCTTC
cdr3_aa: CASSSRPASGTGTNEQFF

j_call: TRBJ2-7
v_call: TRBV4-1
d_call: .
clone_size: .
cdr3_nt: TGCGCCAGCAGCCAAGAACATTTCGTCGTCGGAGGGGGCGAGGAGCAGTACTTC
cdr3_aa: CASSQEHFVVGGGEEQYF

j_call: TRBJ2-7
v_call: TRBV4-2
d_call: .
clone_size: .
cdr3_nt: TGTGCCAGCAGCCAAGCCTTGGCGGCGGGTTCATCCTACGAGCAGTACTTC
cdr3_aa: CASSQALAAGSSYEQYF

j_call: TRBJ2-3
v_call: TRBV15
d_call: TRBD1
clone_size: .
cdr3_nt: TGTGCCACCAGCAGAGATCGGACAGGGGGCCTCACAGATACGCAGTATTTT
cdr3_aa: CATSRDRTGGLTDTQYF

j_call: TRBJ1-3
v_call: TRBV7-9
d_call: .
clone_size: many
cdr3_nt: TGTGCCAGCAGCTATAACTCTGGAAACACCATATATTTT
cdr3_aa: CASSYNSGNTIYF

j_call: TRBJ1-2
v_call: TRBV10-2
d_call: TRBD1
clone_size: .
cdr3_nt: TGCGCCAGCAGGAATCCCGGGACAGGGAAAAAAGGGGACTATGGCTACACCTTC
cdr3_aa: CASRNPGTGKKGDYGYTF

j_call: TRBJ2-1
v_call: TRBV4-1
d_call: .
clone_size: once
cdr3_nt: TGCGCCAGCACGATTTCTTCAGGGGAATTGGACAATGAGCAGTTCTTC
cdr3_aa: CASTISSGELDNEQFF

j_call: TRBJ2-2
v_call: TRBV19
d_call: TRBD2
clone_size: .
cdr3_nt: TGTGCCAGTAGTCGACTAGCGGGGGGGCCCGGCGGGGAGCTGTTTTTT
cdr3_aa: CASSRLAGGPGGELFF

j_call: TRBJ2-5
v_call: TRBV7-9
d_call: TRBD2
clone_size: .
cdr3_nt: TGTGCCAGCAGCTCGCTGACTAGCCAGGAGACCCAGTACTTC
cdr3_aa: CASSSLTSQETQYF

j_call: TRBJ2-6
v_call: TRBV7-8
d_call: .
clone_size: .
cdr3_nt: TGTGCCAGCAGACTAGGACAGCCGTTCTCTGGGGCCAACGTCCTGACTTTC
cdr3_aa: CASRLGQPFSGANVLTF

j_call: TRBJ1-5
v_call: TRBV29-1
d_call: .
clone_size: few
cdr3_nt: TGCAGCGCTACGTTGGGAGACCAGCCCCAGCATTTT
cdr3_aa: CSATLGDQPQHF

j_call: TRBJ2-1
v_call: TRBV21-1
d_call: .
clone_size: .
cdr3_nt: TGTGCCAGCAGCAAAGGGAGACACAATGAGCAGTTCTTC
cdr3_aa: CASSKGRHNEQFF

j_call: TRBJ1-1
v_call: TRBV19
d_call: .
clone_size: medium-sized
cdr3_nt: TGTGCCAGTAGTATTAGTGGTAAGACTGAAGCTTTCTTT
cdr3_aa: CASSISGKTEAFF

j_call: TRBJ2-7
v_call: TRBV6-2/TRBV6-3
d_call: TRBD2
clone_size: .
cdr3_nt: TGTGCCAGCAGTTACTCACCGCTAGCGGGGACCCACGAGCAGTACTTC
cdr3_aa: CASSYSPLAGTHEQYF

j_call: TRBJ2-1
v_call: TRBV7-2
d_call: .
clone_size: .
cdr3_nt: TGTGCCAGCAGCTTAGTCTCGGGAATGGATGAGCAGTTCTTC
cdr3_aa: CASSLVSGMDEQFF

j_call: TRBJ1-1
v_call: TRBV11-2
d_call: .
clone_size: once
cdr3_nt: TGTGCCAGCAGCTATGGTCCCGCAGGCGTAGATGAAGCTTTCTTT
cdr3_aa: CASSYGPAGVDEAFF

j_call: TRBJ2-7
v_call: TRBV6-4
d_call: TRBD2
clone_size: .
cdr3_nt: TGTGCCAGCAGTTCTTGCCTACTAGCGGGAGAACCCTACGAGCAGTACTTC
cdr3_aa: CASSSCLLAGEPYEQYF

j_call: TRBJ2-7
v_call: TRBV5-5
d_call: TRBD1
clone_size: .
cdr3_nt: TGTGCCAGCAGCGGAACAGGGGTGTCGGAGCAGTACTTC
cdr3_aa: CASSGTGVSEQYF

j_call: TRBJ2-7
v_call: TRBV7-2
d_call: TRBD2
clone_size: once
cdr3_nt: TGTGCCAGCAGGTCGACGGGGGGGCCCAACGAGCAGTACTTC
cdr3_aa: CASRSTGGPNEQYF

j_call: TRBJ2-2
v_call: TRBV5-4
d_call: TRBD2
clone_size: .
cdr3_nt: TGTGCCAGCAGCTTCGGGGGAGGGCCAGCGAACACCGGGGAGCTGTTTTTT
cdr3_aa: CASSFGGGPANTGELFF

j_call: TRBJ2-7
v_call: TRBV4-1
d_call: TRBD1
clone_size: .
cdr3_nt: TGCGCCAGCAGCCTACGACAGGGCACCTACGAGCAGTACTTC
cdr3_aa: CASSLRQGTYEQYF

j_call: TRBJ2-1
v_call: TRBV20-1
d_call: .
clone_size: .
cdr3_nt: TGCAGTGCTAGTGTACAGCACAATGAGCAGTTCTTC
cdr3_aa: CSASVQHNEQFF

j_call: TRBJ2-5
v_call: TRBV5-1
d_call: .
clone_size: .
cdr3_nt: TGCGCCAGCAGCTTGACAAAGAATCAAGAGACCCAGTACTTC
cdr3_aa: CASSLTKNQETQYF

j_call: TRBJ1-2
v_call: TRBV7-3
d_call: .
clone_size: .
cdr3_nt: TGTGCCAGCAGCCCAGGATCTATCTATGGCTACACCTTC
cdr3_aa: CASSPGSIYGYTF

j_call: TRBJ2-1
v_call: TRBV5-1
d_call: TRBD2
clone_size: .
cdr3_nt: TGCGCCAGCAGCCTTGTCTCTAGCGGGAGTGATGAGCAGTTCTTC
cdr3_aa: CASSLVSSGSDEQFF

j_call: TRBJ2-3
v_call: TRBV9
d_call: .
clone_size: .
cdr3_nt: TGTGCCAGCAGCGTAGATTGGGGGGGCACAGATACGCAGTATTTT
cdr3_aa: CASSVDWGGTDTQYF

j_call: TRBJ1-5
v_call: TRBV12-3/TRBV12-4
d_call: .
clone_size: once
cdr3_nt: TGTGCCAGCAGCCCGGGGGGGCCCCAGCATTTT
cdr3_aa: CASSPGGPQHF

j_call: TRBJ2-5
v_call: TRBV27
d_call: .
clone_size: .
cdr3_nt: TGTGCCAGCAGTTTCCGGGGGAGGCAAGAGACCCAGTACTTC
cdr3_aa: CASSFRGRQETQYF

j_call: TRBJ2-1
v_call: TRBV19
d_call: .
clone_size: .
cdr3_nt: TGTGCCAGCGGCGGGCCGACAACCTACAATGAGCAGTTCTTC
cdr3_aa: CASGGPTTYNEQFF

j_call: TRBJ1-2
v_call: TRBV19
d_call: .
clone_size: once
cdr3_nt: TGTGCCAGTAGTATAGATGCGACATCAAGGGGGTATGGCTATGGCTACACCTTC
cdr3_aa: CASSIDATSRGYGYGYTF

j_call: TRBJ1-2
v_call: TRBV6-5
d_call: TRBD1
clone_size: .
cdr3_nt: TGTGCCAGCAGTACCTTACGACAGGGTAACGGCTACACCTTC
cdr3_aa: CASSTLRQGNGYTF

j_call: TRBJ2-1
v_call: TRBV12-5
d_call: TRBD1
clone_size: .
cdr3_nt: TGTGCTAGTGGTTTGACGGTTCTGGACAGGGGACTCCACCTAAGGTTCAATGAGCAGTTCTTC
cdr3_aa: CASGLTVLDRGLHLRFNEQFF

j_call: TRBJ2-3
v_call: TRBV5-1
d_call: .
clone_size: .
cdr3_nt: TGCGCCAGCAGCAGGTGGGGCCACAGCACAGATACGCAGTATTTT
cdr3_aa: CASSRWGHSTDTQYF